This paragraph covers one T cell receptor beta chain sequence. The antigen remains undetermined. The data are from a study of CD4+ T cells in melanoma. Overall study results and limits: In melanoma, neoantigen-specific CD4+ T cells reportedly differed in differentiation state. A reported correlation linked neoantigen-specific CD4+ T cells to CD8+, macrophage and B cell function.

Profiled with immunoSEQ multiplex PCR; TCRdb holds only in-frame clones, not every one. The sample records 140,000 or so clones, about 90% being singletons. The V end lost 4 bases, the J end lost 4 bases, and 16 bases lay between the germline ends. CDR3 length: 15 amino acids. Germline V gene data show CDR1 as LNHDA and CDR2 as SQIVND (reference sequence). This TCR derives from a human donor with melanoma. This rearrangement joins TRBV19 to TRBJ1-2, with a possible D match to TRBD1 (6 bases). The CDR3 region is CASSTRQANAYGYTF. As DNA, the CDR3 is TGTGCCAGTAGTACGAGACAGGCAAACGCCTATGGCTACACCTTC.